This T cell receptor beta chain was sequenced for a study of blood T cell repertoires in COVID-19. The overall study: In each case, the material was cDNA or gDNA derived from T cells, B-cell-depleted T cells, or PBMCs.

The V gene end was trimmed by 5 bases and the J gene end by 2 bases; junction bases not matched to a gene: 4. CDR3 length: 14 residues. CDR1 is SGHVS, CDR2 FQNEAQ, per germline. Individuals drawn from approximately 22 US areas were roughly 18 to 100 years old. Cohort placement rested on clinical history that participants reported themselves. Original processing notes: The assay estimated nucleated cells by amplifying reference gene primers. Sequenced by immunoSEQ multiplex PCR; TCRdb stores in-frame clones only, minus some. V and J calls and clone size follow that table, whereas D and trimming were derived from the DNA. The data contain about 170,000 clones, around 80% of them singletons.

The TCR originated in a woman aged 45-65 years in a cohort exposed to, infected with or recovered from COVID-19 (not recorded which). The sequencing input was PBMCs or T cells enriched from blood (not recorded which). The chain has TRBV7-8 and TRBJ2-7, with TRBD1 identical over 9 bases. The CDR3 coding sequence is TGTGCCAGCAGCCTACGACAGGGGGCCTACGAGCAGTACTTC. Its protein is CASSLRQGAYEQYF.